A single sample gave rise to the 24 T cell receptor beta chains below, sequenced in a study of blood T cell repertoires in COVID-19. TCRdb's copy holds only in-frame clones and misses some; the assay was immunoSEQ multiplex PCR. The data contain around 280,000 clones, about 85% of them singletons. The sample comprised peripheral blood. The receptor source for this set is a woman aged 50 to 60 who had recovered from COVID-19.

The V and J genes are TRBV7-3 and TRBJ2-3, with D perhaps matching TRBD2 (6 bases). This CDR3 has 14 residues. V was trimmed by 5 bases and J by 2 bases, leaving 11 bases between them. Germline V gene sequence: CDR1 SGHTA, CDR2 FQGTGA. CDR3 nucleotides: TGTGCCAGCAGCAGAGGGACTTCCACAGATACGCAGTATTTT. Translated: CASSRGTSTDTQYF.

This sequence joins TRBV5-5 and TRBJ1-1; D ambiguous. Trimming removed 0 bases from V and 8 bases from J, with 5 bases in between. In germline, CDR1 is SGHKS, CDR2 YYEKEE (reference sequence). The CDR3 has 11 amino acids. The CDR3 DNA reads TGTGCCAGCAGCTTGGGGGCAGAAGCTTTCTTT. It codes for CASSLGAEAFF.

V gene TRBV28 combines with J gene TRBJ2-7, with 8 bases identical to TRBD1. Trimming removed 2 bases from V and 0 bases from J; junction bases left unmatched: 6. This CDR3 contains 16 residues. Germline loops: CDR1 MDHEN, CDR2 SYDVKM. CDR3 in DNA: TGTGCCAGCAGTTTACCGCGGACAGGGTCCTCCTACGAGCAGTACTTC. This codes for CASSLPRTGSSYEQYF.

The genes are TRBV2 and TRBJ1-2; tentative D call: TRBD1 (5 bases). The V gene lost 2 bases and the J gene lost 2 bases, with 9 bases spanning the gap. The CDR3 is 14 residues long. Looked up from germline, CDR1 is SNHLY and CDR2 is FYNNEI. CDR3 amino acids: CASSESGLNYGYTF. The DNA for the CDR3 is TGTGCCAGCAGTGAATCAGGGCTGAACTATGGCTACACCTTC.

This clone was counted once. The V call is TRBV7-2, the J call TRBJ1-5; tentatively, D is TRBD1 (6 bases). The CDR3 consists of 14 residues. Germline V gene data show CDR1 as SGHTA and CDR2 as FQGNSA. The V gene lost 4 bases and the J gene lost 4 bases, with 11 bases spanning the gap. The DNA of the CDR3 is TGTGCCAGCAGCTCGGACAGCGTTAATCAGCCCCAGCATTTT. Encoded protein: CASSSDSVNQPQHF.

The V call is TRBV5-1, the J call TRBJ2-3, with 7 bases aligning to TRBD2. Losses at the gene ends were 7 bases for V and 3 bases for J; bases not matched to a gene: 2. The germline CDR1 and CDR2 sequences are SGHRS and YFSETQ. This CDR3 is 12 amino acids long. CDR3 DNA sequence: TGCGCCAGCGGGGAGGGGACAGATACGCAGTATTTT. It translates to CASGEGTDTQYF.

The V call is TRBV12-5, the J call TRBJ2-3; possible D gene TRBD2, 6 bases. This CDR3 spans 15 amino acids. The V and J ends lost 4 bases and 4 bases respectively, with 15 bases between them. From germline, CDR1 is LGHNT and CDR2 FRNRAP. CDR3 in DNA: TGTGCTAGTGGTTCGGGGGAAAGGGAGGCAGATACGCAGTATTTT. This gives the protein CASGSGEREADTQYF.

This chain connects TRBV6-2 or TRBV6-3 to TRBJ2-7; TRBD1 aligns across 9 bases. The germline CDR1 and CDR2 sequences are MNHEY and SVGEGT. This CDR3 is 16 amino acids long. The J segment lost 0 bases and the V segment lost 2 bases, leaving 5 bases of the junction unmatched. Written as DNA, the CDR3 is TGTGCCAGCAGTTACGACGGGACAGGGATCTCCTACGAGCAGTACTTC. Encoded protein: CASSYDGTGISYEQYF.

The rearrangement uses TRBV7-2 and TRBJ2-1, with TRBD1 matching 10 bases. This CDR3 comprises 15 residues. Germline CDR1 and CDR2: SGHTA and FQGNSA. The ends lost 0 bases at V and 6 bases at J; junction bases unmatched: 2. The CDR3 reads CASSLAGQGGNEQFF. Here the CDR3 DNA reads TGTGCCAGCAGCTTAGCCGGACAGGGGGGCAATGAGCAGTTCTTC.

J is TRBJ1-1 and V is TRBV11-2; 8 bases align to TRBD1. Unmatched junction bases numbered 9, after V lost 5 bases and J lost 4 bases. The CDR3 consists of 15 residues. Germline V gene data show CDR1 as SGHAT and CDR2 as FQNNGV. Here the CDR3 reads CASSPPGQGATEAFF. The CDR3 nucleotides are TGTGCCAGCAGCCCCCCAGGCCAGGGGGCCACTGAAGCTTTCTTT.

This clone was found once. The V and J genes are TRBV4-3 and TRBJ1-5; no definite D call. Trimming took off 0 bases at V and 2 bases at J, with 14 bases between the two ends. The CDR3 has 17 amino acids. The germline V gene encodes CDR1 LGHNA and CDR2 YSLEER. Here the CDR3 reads CASSQDLVRQGNQPQHF. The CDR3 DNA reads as TGCGCCAGCAGCCAAGATTTGGTGCGTCAGGGCAATCAGCCCCAGCATTTT.

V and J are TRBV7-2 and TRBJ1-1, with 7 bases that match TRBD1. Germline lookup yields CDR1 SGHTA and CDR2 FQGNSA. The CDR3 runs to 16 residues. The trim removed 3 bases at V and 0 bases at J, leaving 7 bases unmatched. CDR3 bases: TGTGCCAGCAGCTTTGGAGGGGGCTTTATGAACACTGAAGCTTTCTTT. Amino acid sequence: CASSFGGGFMNTEAFF. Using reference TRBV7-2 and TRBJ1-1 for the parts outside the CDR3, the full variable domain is GAGVSQSPSNKVTEKGKDVELRCDPISGHTALYWYRQSLGQGLEFLIYFQGNSAPDKSGLPSDRFSAERTGGSVSTLTIQRTQQEDSAVYLCASSFGGGFMNTEAFFGQGTRLTVV.

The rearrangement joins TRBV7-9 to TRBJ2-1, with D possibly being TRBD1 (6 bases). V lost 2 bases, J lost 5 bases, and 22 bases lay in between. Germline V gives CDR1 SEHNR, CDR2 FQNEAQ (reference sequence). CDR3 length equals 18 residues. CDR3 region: CASSLPLRQGIFHNEQFF. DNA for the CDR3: TGTGCCAGCAGCTTACCCCTCCGCCAGGGGATCTTCCACAATGAGCAGTTCTTC.

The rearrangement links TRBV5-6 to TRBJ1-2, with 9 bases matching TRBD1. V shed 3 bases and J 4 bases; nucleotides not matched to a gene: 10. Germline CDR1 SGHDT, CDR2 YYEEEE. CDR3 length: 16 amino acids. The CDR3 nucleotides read TGTGCCAGCAGCTCCCCGACAGGGGGAGTTAGCTATGGCTACACCTTC. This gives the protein CASSSPTGGVSYGYTF.

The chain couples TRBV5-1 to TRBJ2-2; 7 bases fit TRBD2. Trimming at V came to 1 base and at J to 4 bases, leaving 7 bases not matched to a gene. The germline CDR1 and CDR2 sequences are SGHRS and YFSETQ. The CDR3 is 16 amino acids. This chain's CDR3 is CASSLSGLDGTGELFF. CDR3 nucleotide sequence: TGCGCCAGCAGCTTGAGCGGACTAGATGGCACCGGGGAGCTGTTTTTT.

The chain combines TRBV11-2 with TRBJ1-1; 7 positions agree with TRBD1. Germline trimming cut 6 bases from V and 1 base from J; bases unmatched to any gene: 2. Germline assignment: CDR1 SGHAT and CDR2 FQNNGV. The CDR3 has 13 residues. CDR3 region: CASRGQQNTEAFF. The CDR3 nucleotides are TGTGCCAGCAGGGGACAGCAGAACACTGAAGCTTTCTTT. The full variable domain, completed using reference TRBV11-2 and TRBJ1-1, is EAGVAQSPRYKIIEKRQSVAFWCNPISGHATLYWYQQILGQGPKLLIQFQNNGVVDDSQLPKDRFSAERLKGVDSTLKIQPAKLEDSAVYLCASRGQQNTEAFFGQGTRLTVV.

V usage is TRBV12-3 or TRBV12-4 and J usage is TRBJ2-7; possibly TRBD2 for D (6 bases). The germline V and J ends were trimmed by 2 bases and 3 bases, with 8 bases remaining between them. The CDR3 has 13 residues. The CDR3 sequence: CASSLLGGYEQYF. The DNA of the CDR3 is TGTGCCAGCAGTTTACTGGGGGGCTACGAGCAGTACTTC.

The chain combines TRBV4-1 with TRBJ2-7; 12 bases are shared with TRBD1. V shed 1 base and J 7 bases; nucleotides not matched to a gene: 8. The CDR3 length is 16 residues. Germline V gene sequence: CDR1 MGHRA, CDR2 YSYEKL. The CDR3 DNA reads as TGCGCCAGCAGCCAAGTACCGGGACAGGGGGCGCGAGAGCAGTACTTC. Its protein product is CASSQVPGQGAREQYF.

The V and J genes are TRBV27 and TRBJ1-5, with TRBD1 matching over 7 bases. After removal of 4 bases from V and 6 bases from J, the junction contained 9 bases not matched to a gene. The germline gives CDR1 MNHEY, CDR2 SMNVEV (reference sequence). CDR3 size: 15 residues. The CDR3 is CASSSYQGDGQPQHF. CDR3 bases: TGTGCCAGCAGTTCTTACCAGGGGGACGGTCAGCCCCAGCATTTT.

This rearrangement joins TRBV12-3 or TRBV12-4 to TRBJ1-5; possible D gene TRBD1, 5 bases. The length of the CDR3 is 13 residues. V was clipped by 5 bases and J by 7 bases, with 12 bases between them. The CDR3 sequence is CASSDRRPQPQHF. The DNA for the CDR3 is TGTGCCAGCAGTGACAGACGGCCCCAGCCCCAGCATTTT.

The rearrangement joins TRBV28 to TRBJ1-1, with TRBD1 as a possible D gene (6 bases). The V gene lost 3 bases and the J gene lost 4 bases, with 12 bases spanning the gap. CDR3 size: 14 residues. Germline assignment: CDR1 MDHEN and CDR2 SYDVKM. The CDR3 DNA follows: TGTGCCAGCAGTTTTCGGGGCAGGGGCACTGAAGCTTTCTTT. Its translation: CASSFRGRGTEAFF.

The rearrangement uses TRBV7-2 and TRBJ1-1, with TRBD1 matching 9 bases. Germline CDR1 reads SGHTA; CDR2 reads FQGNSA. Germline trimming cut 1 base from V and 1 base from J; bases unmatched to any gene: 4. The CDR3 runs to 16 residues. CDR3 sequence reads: CASSLDRGRGNTEAFF. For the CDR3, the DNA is TGTGCCAGCAGCTTAGACAGGGGGCGGGGGAACACTGAAGCTTTCTTT. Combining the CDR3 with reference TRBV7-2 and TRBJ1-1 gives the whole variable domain GAGVSQSPSNKVTEKGKDVELRCDPISGHTALYWYRQSLGQGLEFLIYFQGNSAPDKSGLPSDRFSAERTGGSVSTLTIQRTQQEDSAVYLCASSLDRGRGNTEAFFGQGTRLTVV.

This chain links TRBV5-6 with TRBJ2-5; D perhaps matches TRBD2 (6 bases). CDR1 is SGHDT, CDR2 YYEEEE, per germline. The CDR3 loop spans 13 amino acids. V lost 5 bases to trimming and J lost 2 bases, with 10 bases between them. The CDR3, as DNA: TGTGCCAGCAGTGTGGGGGGTCAAGAGACCCAGTACTTC. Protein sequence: CASSVGGQETQYF.

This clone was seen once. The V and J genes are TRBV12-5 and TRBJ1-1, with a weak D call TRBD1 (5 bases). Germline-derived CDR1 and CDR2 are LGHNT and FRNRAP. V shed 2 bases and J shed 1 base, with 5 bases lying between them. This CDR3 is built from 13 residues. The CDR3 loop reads CASGLRGNTEAFF. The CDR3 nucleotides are TGTGCTAGTGGTTTGAGGGGGAACACTGAAGCTTTCTTT.